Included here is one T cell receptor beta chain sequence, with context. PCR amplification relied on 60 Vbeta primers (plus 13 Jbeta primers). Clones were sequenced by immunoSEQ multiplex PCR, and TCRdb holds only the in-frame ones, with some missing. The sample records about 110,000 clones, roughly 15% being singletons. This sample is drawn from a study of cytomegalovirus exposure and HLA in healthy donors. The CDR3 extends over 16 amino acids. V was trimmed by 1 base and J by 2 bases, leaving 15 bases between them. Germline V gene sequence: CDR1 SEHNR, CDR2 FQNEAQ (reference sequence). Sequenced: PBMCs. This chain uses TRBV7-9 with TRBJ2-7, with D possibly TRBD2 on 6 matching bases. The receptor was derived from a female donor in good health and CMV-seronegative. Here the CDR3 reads CASSLGAASEAYEQYF. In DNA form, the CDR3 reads TGTGCCAGCAGCTTAGGAGCGGCTAGCGAAGCCTACGAGCAGTACTTC.